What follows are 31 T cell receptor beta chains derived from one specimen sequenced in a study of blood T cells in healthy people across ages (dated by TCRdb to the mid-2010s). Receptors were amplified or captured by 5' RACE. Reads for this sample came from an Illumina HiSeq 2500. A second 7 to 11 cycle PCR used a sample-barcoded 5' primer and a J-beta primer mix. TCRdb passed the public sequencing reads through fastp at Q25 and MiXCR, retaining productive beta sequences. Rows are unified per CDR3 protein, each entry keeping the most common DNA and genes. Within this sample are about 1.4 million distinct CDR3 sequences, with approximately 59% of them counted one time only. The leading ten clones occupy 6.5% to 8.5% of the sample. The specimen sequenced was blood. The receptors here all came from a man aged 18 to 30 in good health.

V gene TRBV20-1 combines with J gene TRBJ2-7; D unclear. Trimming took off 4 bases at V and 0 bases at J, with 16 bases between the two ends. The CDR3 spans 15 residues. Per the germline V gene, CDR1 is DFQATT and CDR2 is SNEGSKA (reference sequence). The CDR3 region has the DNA TGCAGTGCTATAAGAGATTATACCTCCTCCTACGAGCAGTACTTC. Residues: CSAIRDYTSSYEQYF.

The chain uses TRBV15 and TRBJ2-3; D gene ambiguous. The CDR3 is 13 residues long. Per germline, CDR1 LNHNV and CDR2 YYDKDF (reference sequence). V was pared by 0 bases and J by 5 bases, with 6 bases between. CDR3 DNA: TGTGCCACCAGCAGAGATGTGGAAGATACGCAGTATTTT. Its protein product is CATSRDVEDTQYF.

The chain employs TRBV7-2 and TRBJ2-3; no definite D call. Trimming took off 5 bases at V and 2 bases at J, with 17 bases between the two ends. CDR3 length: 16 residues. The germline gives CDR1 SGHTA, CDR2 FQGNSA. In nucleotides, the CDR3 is TGTGCCAGCAGCCATAACGAGGAAGGATTCACAGATACGCAGTATTTT. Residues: CASSHNEEGFTDTQYF.

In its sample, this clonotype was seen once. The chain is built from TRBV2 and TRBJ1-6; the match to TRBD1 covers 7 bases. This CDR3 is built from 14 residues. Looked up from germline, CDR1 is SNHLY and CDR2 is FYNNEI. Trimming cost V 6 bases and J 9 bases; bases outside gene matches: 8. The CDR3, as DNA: TGTGCCAGCAGGGGGACAGCCTTAAGTTCACCCCTCCACTTT. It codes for CASRGTALSSPLHF.

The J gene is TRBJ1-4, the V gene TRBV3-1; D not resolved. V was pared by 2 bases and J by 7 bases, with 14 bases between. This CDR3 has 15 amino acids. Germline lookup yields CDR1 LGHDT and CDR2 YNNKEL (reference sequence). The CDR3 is CASSQLGTGGEKLFF. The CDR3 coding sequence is TGTGCCAGCAGCCAACTGGGAACCGGTGGTGAAAAACTGTTTTTT.

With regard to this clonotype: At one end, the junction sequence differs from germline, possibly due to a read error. CDR3 amino acids: CASSQVVTPYKEQFF. CDR3 sequence (DNA): TGCGCCAGCAGCCAAGTCGTCACTCCGTACAAGGAGCAGTTCTTC. This chain uses TRBV4-1 with TRBJ2-1; D is undetermined. There are 15 residues in the CDR3. Germline lookup yields CDR1 MGHRA and CDR2 YSYEKL.

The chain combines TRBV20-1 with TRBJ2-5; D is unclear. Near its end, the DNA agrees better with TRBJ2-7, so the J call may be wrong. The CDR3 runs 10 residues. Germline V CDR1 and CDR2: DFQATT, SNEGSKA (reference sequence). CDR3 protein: CSAMGNEQYF. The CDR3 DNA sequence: TGCAGTGCTATGGGGAACGAGCAGTACTTC.

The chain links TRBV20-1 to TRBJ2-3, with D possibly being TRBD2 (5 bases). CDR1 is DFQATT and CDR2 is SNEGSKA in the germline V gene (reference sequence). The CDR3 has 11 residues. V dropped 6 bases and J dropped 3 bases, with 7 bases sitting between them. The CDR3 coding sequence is TGCAGTGCGGGAGTTACAGATACGCAGTATTTT. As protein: CSAGVTDTQYF.

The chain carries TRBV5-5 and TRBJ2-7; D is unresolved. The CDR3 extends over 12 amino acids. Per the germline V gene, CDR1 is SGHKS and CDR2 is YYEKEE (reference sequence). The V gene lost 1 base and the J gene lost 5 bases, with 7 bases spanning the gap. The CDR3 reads CASSLWADEQYF. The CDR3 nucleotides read TGTGCCAGCAGCTTGTGGGCAGACGAGCAGTACTTC.

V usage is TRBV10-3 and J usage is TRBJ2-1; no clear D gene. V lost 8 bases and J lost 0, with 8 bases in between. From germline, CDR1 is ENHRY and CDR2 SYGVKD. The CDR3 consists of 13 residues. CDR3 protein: CAIATTSYNEQFF. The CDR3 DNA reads TGTGCCATCGCGACAACCTCCTACAATGAGCAGTTCTTC.

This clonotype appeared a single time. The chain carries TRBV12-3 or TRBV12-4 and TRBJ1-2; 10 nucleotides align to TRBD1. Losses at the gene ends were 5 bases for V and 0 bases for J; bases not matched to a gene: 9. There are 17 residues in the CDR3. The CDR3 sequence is CASSGKPGQGTNYGYTF. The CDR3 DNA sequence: TGTGCCAGCAGTGGAAAACCGGGACAGGGGACTAACTATGGCTACACCTTC.

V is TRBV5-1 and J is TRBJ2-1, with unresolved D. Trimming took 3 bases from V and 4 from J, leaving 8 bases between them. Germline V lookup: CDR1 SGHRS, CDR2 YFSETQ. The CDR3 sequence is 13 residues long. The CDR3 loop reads CASSSLEYNEQFF. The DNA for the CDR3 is TGCGCCAGCAGCTCGCTAGAGTACAATGAGCAGTTCTTC.

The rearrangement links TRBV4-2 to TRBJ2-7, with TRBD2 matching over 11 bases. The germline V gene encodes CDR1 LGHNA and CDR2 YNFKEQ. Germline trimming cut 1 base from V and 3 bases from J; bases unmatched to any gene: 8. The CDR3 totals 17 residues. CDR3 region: CASSQASLAGGLYEQYF. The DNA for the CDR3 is TGTGCCAGCAGCCAAGCGTCCCTAGCGGGGGGACTCTACGAGCAGTACTTC.

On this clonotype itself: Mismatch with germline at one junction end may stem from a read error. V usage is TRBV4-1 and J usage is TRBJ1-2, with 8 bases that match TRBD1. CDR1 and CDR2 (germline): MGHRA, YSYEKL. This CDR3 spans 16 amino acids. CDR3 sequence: CASSQLPGQANYGYTF. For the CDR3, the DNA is TGTGCCAGCAGCCAACTACCGGGACAGGCAAACTATGGCTACACCTTC.

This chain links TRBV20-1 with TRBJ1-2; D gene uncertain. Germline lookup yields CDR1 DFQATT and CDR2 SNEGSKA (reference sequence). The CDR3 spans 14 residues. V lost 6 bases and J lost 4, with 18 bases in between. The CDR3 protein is CSALLSPVSYGYTF. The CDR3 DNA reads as TGCAGTGCCCTTCTATCACCAGTTAGCTATGGCTACACCTTC.

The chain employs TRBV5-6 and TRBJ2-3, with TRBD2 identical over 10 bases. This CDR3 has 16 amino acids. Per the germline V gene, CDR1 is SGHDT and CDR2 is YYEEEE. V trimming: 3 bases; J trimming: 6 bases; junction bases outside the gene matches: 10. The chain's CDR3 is CASSYGLAAGVDTQYF. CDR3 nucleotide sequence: TGTGCCAGCAGCTATGGACTAGCGGCGGGCGTGGATACGCAGTATTTT.

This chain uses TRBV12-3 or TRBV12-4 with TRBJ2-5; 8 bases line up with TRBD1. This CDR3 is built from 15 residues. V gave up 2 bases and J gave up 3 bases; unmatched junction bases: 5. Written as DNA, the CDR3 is TGTGCCAGCAGTTTAAGTACAGGGGGAGAAGAGACCCAGTACTTC. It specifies CASSLSTGGEETQYF.

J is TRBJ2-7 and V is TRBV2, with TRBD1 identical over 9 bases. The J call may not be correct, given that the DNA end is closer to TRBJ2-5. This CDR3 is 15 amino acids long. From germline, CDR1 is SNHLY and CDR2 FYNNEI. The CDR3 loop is CASSPPGTGFVTQYF. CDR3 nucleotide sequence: TGTGCCAGCAGTCCCCCCGGGACAGGGTTTGTGACCCAGTACTTC.

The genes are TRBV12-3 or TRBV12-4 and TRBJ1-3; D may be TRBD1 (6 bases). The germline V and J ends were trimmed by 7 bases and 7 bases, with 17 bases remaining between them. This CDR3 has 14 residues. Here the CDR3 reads CASTDTGFSNTIYF. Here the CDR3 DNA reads TGTGCCAGCACCGACACAGGGTTTAGTAACACCATATATTTT.

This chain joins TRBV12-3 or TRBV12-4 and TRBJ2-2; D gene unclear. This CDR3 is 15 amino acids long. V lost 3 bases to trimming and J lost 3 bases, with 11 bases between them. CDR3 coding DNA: TGTGCCAGCAGTTTGGCTTGGAGAGACACCGGGGAGCTGTTTTTT. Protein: CASSLAWRDTGELFF.

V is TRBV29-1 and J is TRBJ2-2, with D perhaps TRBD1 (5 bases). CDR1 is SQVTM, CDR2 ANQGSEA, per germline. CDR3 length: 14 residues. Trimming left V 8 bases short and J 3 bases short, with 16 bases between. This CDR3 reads CSFARDLDTGELFF. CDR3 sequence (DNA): TGCAGCTTCGCCAGGGATTTGGACACCGGGGAGCTGTTTTTT.

In nucleotides, the CDR3 is TGCGCCAGCAGCTTCCGAGCAGGGGCCGTGGCCAAAAACATTCAGTACTTC. Protein sequence: CASSFRAGAVAKNIQYF. The rearrangement uses TRBV5-1 and TRBJ2-4; a weak D match, TRBD1 (6 bases). The germline CDR1 and CDR2 sequences are SGHRS and YFSETQ. The CDR3 has 17 amino acids. With 2 bases removed from V and 1 base from J, the gap between germline ends came to 16 bases.

The chain's CDR3 is CASSRNDPQSSYNSPLHF. DNA for the CDR3: TGTGCCAGCAGTCGCAACGACCCCCAGAGCTCCTATAATTCACCCCTCCACTTT. This chain links TRBV27 with TRBJ1-6; D gene uncertain. Looked up from germline, CDR1 is MNHEY and CDR2 is SMNVEV (reference sequence). The CDR3 consists of 18 residues. Trimming shortened V by 5 bases and J by 0 bases, and 17 bases separated the two germline ends.

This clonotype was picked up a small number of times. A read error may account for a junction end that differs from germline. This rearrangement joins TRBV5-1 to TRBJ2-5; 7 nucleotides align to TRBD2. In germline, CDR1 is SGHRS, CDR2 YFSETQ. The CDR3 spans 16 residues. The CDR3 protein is CASSLEASGTQETQYF. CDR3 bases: TGTGCCAGCAGCTTAGAGGCTAGCGGAACACAAGAGACCCAGTACTTC.

The CDR3 region is CASSLAGGSYNSPLHF. In DNA, the CDR3 is TGTGCCAGCAGCTTGGCCGGGGGGTCCTATAATTCACCCCTCCACTTT. J is TRBJ1-6 and V is TRBV5-5, with a tentative D call TRBD1 (5 bases). The ends were cut back, 0 bases at V and 1 base at J, with 8 bases in the middle. This CDR3 has 16 amino acids. Germline values: CDR1 SGHKS, CDR2 YYEKEE (reference sequence).

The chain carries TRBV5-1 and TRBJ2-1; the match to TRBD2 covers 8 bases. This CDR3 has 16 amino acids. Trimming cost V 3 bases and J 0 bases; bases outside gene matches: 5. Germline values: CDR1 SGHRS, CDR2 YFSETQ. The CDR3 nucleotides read TGCGCCAGCAGCTGGAGGGGGACTAGCTCCTACAATGAGCAGTTCTTC. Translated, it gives CASSWRGTSSYNEQFF.

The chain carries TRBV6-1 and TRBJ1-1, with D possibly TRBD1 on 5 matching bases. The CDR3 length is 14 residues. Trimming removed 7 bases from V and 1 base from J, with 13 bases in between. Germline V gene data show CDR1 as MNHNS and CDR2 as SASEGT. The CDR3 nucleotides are TGTGCCAGCACCAAGCAGGGCTCGAACACTGAAGCTTTCTTT. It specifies CASTKQGSNTEAFF.

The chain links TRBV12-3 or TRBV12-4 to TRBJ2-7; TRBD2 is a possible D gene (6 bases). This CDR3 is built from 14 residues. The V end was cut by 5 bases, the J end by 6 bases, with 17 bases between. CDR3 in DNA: TGTGCCAGCAGTCCCCGGGGGACTTTCTTCGAGCAGTACTTC. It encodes CASSPRGTFFEQYF.

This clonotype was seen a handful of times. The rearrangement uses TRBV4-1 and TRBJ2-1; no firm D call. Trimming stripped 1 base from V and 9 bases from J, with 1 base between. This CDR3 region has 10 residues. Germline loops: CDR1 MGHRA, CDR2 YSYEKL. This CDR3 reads CASSQGEQFF. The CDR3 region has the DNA TGCGCCAGCAGCCAAGGTGAGCAGTTCTTC.

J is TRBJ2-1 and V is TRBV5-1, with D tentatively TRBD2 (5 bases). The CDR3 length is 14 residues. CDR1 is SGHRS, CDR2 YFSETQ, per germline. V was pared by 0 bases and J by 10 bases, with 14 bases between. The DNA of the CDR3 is TGCGCCAGCAGCTTGGAGGCGGGTAGGGTGGAGCAGTTCTTC. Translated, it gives CASSLEAGRVEQFF.

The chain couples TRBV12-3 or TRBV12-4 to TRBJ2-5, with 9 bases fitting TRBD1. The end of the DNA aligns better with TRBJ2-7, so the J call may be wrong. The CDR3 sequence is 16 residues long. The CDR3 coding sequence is TGTGCCAGCAGTCTCCTGCCACCGGGACAGGGAACCGAGCAGTACTTC. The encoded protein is CASSLLPPGQGTEQYF.